This T cell receptor beta chain originates from a study of tumor-infiltrating lymphocytes in primary liver carcinoma. Study-wide context: Donors underwent surgery for histopathologically diagnosed primary liver carcinoma.

Notes on this clonotype: Antigen unknown.

Germline lookup yields CDR1 MNHEY and CDR2 SVGEGT. The CDR3 runs 12 residues. The V and J ends lost 6 bases and 2 bases respectively, with 8 bases between them. Study outcomes and limitations: The overlap of tumor-adjacent and tumor-blood pairs was smaller than that of tumor region pairs. Bulk, unsorted sampling meant CD4+ and CD8+ repertoires went uncompared.

The template, approximately 500 ng total RNA, yielded TCR beta cDNA made with a constant-region primer. What produced the TCR beta libraries was three nested multiplex PCR rounds using slightly modified ARM-PCR. The study ran its first two PCR rounds for roughly 11 cycles each, using TRBV1-TRBV30 forward primers and a C-beta reverse primer. A single record per CDR3 protein comes from TCRdb applying MiXCR to the multiplex PCR reads. In the table there are just over 300,000 distinct CDR3 sequences, roughly 60% of which are singletons. Germline DNA was also extracted, while the blood RNA originated from unsorted whole blood.

The sample comprised peripheral blood. J is TRBJ2-7 and V is TRBV6-2 or TRBV6-3; D gene ambiguous. This sequence originates from a woman aged 25 to 39 with primary liver carcinoma and hepatitis B virus infection. The CDR3 loop reads CASSLQAYEQYF. The CDR3 region has the DNA TGTGCCAGCAGCTTACAAGCCTACGAGCAGTACTTC.